This T cell receptor (beta chain) derives from a study of blood T cell repertoires in COVID-19. On the study more broadly: Sites across the United States, Italy and Spain contributed samples from acute and convalescent COVID-19. Sample material is recorded as cDNA or gDNA derived from T cells, B-cell-depleted T cells, or PBMCs.

This CDR3 has 16 residues. CDR1 is KGHSH and CDR2 is LQKENI in the germline V gene. Trimming shortened V by 3 bases and J by 2 bases, and 16 bases separated the two germline ends. Original processing methods: Using reference gene primer amplification, nucleated cell counts were estimated. TCRdb's table, derived via immunoSEQ multiplex PCR, lists solely in-frame clones and lacks some. V, J and clone size reflect that table, while D and trimming were determined from the DNA. The sample includes 140,000 or so clones, 60% to 85% of them seen just once. The sequencing input was peripheral blood. The chain is built from TRBV18 and TRBJ2-5; tentatively, D is TRBD2 (6 bases). This TCR derives from a woman aged 60-75 years with acute or convalescent COVID-19. CDR3 DNA sequence: TGTGCCAGCTCACCTAGCGGTGGCGACAGACAAGAGACCCAGTACTTC. Amino acid sequence: CASSPSGGDRQETQYF.